These 13 T cell receptor beta chains originate from one sample sequenced in a study of OX40 agonist ivuxolimab in advanced cancers. The library was prepared using the immunoSEQ multiplex PCR assay. TCRdb stores this immuneACCESS table with in-frame sequences only. Part of the clones is absent; in the studies checked, under half of the shortfall reflects unresolved V genes, and no reason is known for the rest. For this sample the table gives about 62,000 clones, of which nearly 95% were detected only once. The leading ten clones occupy around an eighth of the sample. The starting material was CD4+ or CD8+ T cells sorted from blood, obtained in a trial of the OX40 agonist ivuxolimab. The receptor source for this set is an adult with an advanced solid tumor such as melanoma, head and neck, liver or kidney cancer.

J is TRBJ2-5 and V is TRBV4-1, with TRBD2 matching over 8 bases. With the DNA end fitting TRBJ2-7 better, the J assignment may be wrong. Germline values: CDR1 MGHRA, CDR2 YSYEKL. CDR3 length: 14 amino acids. DNA for the CDR3: TGCGCCAGCAGCCCAACTAGCGGCCCCTACGAGCAGTACTTC. The encoded protein is CASSPTSGPYEQYF.

This chain joins TRBV4-1 and TRBJ2-5; 11 bases map to TRBD1. Germline CDR1 is MGHRA and CDR2 is YSYEKL. Trimming cost V 3 bases and J 1 base; bases outside gene matches: 1. There are 15 residues in the CDR3. The CDR3, as DNA: TGCGCCAGCAGCCAGGGACAGGGGGGCCAAGAGACCCAGTACTTC. This gives the protein CASSQGQGGQETQYF.

The V call is TRBV27, the J call TRBJ2-5; D might be TRBD2 (7 bases). The CDR3 extends over 13 amino acids. V was pared by 4 bases and J by 4 bases, with 10 bases between. Germline CDR1 is MNHEY and CDR2 is SMNVEV (reference sequence). CDR3 DNA: TGTGCCAGCAGTTGGGGGGGCGGAGAGACCCAGTACTTC. Encoded protein: CASSWGGGETQYF.

This clone was seen just once. The J gene is TRBJ1-1, the V gene TRBV23-1, with unresolved D. Being an ORF, TRBV23-1 has a function that is uncertain. The CDR3 has 13 amino acids. Trimming took 0 bases from V and 5 from J, leaving 7 bases between them. The CDR3 nucleotides read TGCGCCAGCAGTCAATCAGAGAGGACTGAAGCTTTCTTT. Protein sequence: CASSQSERTEAFF.

The chain employs TRBV9 and TRBJ2-1, with TRBD2 as a possible D gene (5 bases). Germline V lookup: CDR1 SGDLS, CDR2 YYNGEE. This CDR3 has 17 amino acids. V was trimmed by 4 bases and J by 3 bases, leaving 20 bases between them. The chain's CDR3 is CASSPSVASGDYNEQFF. CDR3 DNA: TGTGCCAGCAGCCCCAGTGTAGCCAGCGGAGACTACAATGAGCAGTTCTTC.

This chain uses TRBV4-1 with TRBJ1-5; TRBD1 agrees at 8 bases. V lost 4 bases to trimming and J lost 3 bases; unmatched junction nucleotides: 14. Germline assignment: CDR1 MGHRA and CDR2 YSYEKL. The CDR3 has 18 residues. For the CDR3, the DNA is TGCGCCAGCAGCCCCGAACAGACAGGGGCTGGCCTCAATCAGCCCCAGCATTTT. It translates to CASSPEQTGAGLNQPQHF.

The J gene is TRBJ1-1, the V gene TRBV4-1; TRBD1 matches at 7 bases. After removal of 0 bases from V and 1 base from J, the junction contained 8 bases not matched to a gene. There are 17 residues in the CDR3. The germline CDR1 and CDR2 sequences are MGHRA and YSYEKL. The CDR3 protein is CASSQDPSGTENTEAFF. CDR3 in DNA: TGCGCCAGCAGCCAAGATCCCTCGGGGACAGAGAACACTGAAGCTTTCTTT.

The rearrangement uses TRBV19 and TRBJ2-1; TRBD2 agrees at 13 bases. The CDR3 spans 17 residues. Germline V lookup: CDR1 LNHDA, CDR2 SQIVND (reference sequence). After removal of 4 bases from V and 7 bases from J, the junction contained 10 bases not matched to a gene. In DNA form, the CDR3 reads TGTGCCAGTAGTACAGCAGGTCCGGGACTAGCGGGAAATGAGCAGTTCTTC. It codes for CASSTAGPGLAGNEQFF.

This sequence joins TRBV14 and TRBJ1-1; D uncertain. Germline CDR1 reads SGHDN; CDR2 reads FVKESK. The CDR3 is made up of 14 amino acids. V lost 4 bases to trimming and J lost 4 bases, with 13 bases between them. CDR3 residues: CASSPLLGITEAFF. CDR3 in DNA: TGTGCCAGCAGCCCCTTGCTAGGGATCACTGAAGCTTTCTTT.

The V gene is TRBV10-3, the J gene TRBJ1-5, with TRBD1 identical over 8 bases. CDR1 ENHRY and CDR2 SYGVKD come from the germline V gene. This CDR3 region has 14 residues. The V and J ends lost 8 bases and 1 base, in that order; junction bases with no gene match: 4. CDR3 sequence reads: CAIWQGASNQPQHF. For the CDR3, the DNA is TGTGCCATCTGGCAGGGGGCAAGCAATCAGCCCCAGCATTTT.

The J gene is TRBJ1-5, the V gene TRBV19; possible D gene TRBD1, 5 bases. The V gene's germline CDR1 is LNHDA and CDR2 SQIVND (reference sequence). V was shortened by 6 bases and J by 0 bases, with 6 bases between the two germline ends. There are 13 residues in the CDR3. The CDR3 nucleotides read TGTGCCAGTAGGGACACTAGCAATCAGCCCCAGCATTTT. It specifies CASRDTSNQPQHF. The variable domain in full, completed from reference TRBV19 and TRBJ1-5, reads DGGITQSPKYLFRKEGQNVTLSCEQNLNHDAMYWYRQDPGQGLRLIYYSQIVNDFQKGDIAEGYSVSREKKESFPLTVTSAQKNPTAFYLCASRDTSNQPQHFGDGTRLSIL.

This chain links TRBV11-3 with TRBJ2-3, with 10 bases identical to TRBD1. This CDR3 region has 16 residues. Looked up from germline, CDR1 is SGHNT and CDR2 is YENEEA. With V trimmed by 5 bases and J by 2 bases, 7 bases remained unmatched. CDR3 in amino acids: CASSPSGQGLTDTQYF. Written as DNA, the CDR3 is TGTGCCAGCAGCCCGTCGGGACAGGGGCTCACAGATACGCAGTATTTT.

The genes are TRBV19 and TRBJ2-7, with D tentatively TRBD1 (5 bases). Germline CDR1 reads LNHDA; CDR2 reads SQIVND (reference sequence). The CDR3 extends over 13 amino acids. Trimming pared 6 bases from V and 5 bases from J, leaving 14 bases between. In DNA, the CDR3 is TGTGCCAGTAGCACCTTCGACAGTGACGAGCAGTACTTC. It encodes CASSTFDSDEQYF.